These 26 T cell receptor beta chains share one sample of origin, sequenced in a study of cytomegalovirus exposure and HLA in healthy donors. Primers for the PCR totalled 60 Vbeta and 13 Jbeta. TCRdb's table, derived via immunoSEQ multiplex PCR, lists solely in-frame clones and lacks some. Among 100,000 or so clones listed, around 15% were seen once. Sequences were obtained from PBMCs. These receptors came from a female donor in good health and CMV-seronegative.

This clone came up a few times. This sequence joins TRBV7-8 and TRBJ1-3; D unclear. CDR3 length: 15 amino acids. CDR1 SGHVS and CDR2 FQNEAQ come from the germline V gene. V lost 3 bases and J lost 2, with 11 bases in between. This chain's CDR3 is CASSFQAVAGNTIYF. The DNA for the CDR3 is TGTGCCAGCAGCTTCCAGGCCGTGGCTGGAAACACCATATATTTT.

The sample holds a few counts of this clone. The V gene is TRBV7-3, the J gene TRBJ2-7; possible D gene TRBD2, 6 bases. Germline CDR1 is SGHTA and CDR2 is FQGTGA. Trimming cost V 6 bases and J 5 bases, with 20 bases left between them. The CDR3 runs to 15 residues. CDR3 loop: CASSPMAGPFDEQYF. CDR3 nucleotide sequence: TGTGCCAGCAGTCCCATGGCGGGACCTTTCGACGAGCAGTACTTC.

This clone was found a few times. The chain couples TRBV7-9 to TRBJ1-5; TRBD1 matches at 8 bases. Germline V lookup: CDR1 SEHNR, CDR2 FQNEAQ (reference sequence). Losses at the gene ends were 5 bases for V and 6 bases for J; bases not matched to a gene: 6. The CDR3 has 14 amino acids. CDR3 DNA sequence: TGTGCCAGCAGCCCGACAGGGGAGGCTCAGCCCCAGCATTTT. Translated: CASSPTGEAQPQHF.

The rearrangement uses TRBV15 and TRBJ2-7; 8 positions agree with TRBD2. Germline V gives CDR1 LNHNV, CDR2 YYDKDF (reference sequence). The junction had 8 bases not matched to a gene; V was cut back by 0 bases and J by 1 base. The CDR3 is made up of 17 amino acids. The CDR3 DNA sequence: TGTGCCACCAGCAGAGATCGGGAGTCTAGCGGGTCCTACGAGCAGTACTTC. It is translated as CATSRDRESSGSYEQYF.

This clone was detected only a few times. This sequence joins TRBV19 and TRBJ2-7, with 9 bases that match TRBD2. From germline, CDR1 is LNHDA and CDR2 SQIVND (reference sequence). Trimming cost V 6 bases and J 4 bases; bases outside gene matches: 13. The CDR3 length is 16 residues. The DNA for the CDR3 is TGTGCCAGTAGAGCTCCGCATAGCGGGAGTTTTTACGAGCAGTACTTC. Amino acid sequence: CASRAPHSGSFYEQYF.

This chain links TRBV6-5 with TRBJ2-7; D gene ambiguous. Between the trimmed V and J ends, which lost 0 bases and 6 bases, there was a span of 9 bases. Germline V gene lookup returns CDR1 MNHEY and CDR2 SVGAGI. The CDR3 runs to 13 residues. In DNA form, the CDR3 reads TGTGCCAGCAGTTACTCGGAGCAGCGCGAGCAGTACTTC. Translated, it gives CASSYSEQREQYF.

The genes are TRBV30 and TRBJ2-1, with 10 bases matching TRBD1. The CDR3 length is 10 residues. V shed 5 bases, J shed 14 bases, and the junction held 3 bases outside the gene matches. The germline V gene has CDR1 GTSNPN and CDR2 SVGIG (reference sequence). CDR3 sequence (DNA): TGTGCCTGGGGGACAGGGGAGAAGTTCTTC. Translation gives CAWGTGEKFF.

The chain links TRBV7-9 to TRBJ2-3, with D unresolved. The germline V and J ends were trimmed by 1 base and 7 bases, with 12 bases remaining between them. CDR1 is SEHNR, CDR2 FQNEAQ, per germline (reference sequence). This CDR3 has 14 residues. The CDR3: CASSLGSGPNTQYF. The DNA for the CDR3 is TGTGCCAGCAGCTTAGGATCCGGTCCCAATACGCAGTATTTT.

The rearrangement joins TRBV7-9 to TRBJ2-5; D is perhaps TRBD2 (6 bases). Trimming cost V 7 bases and J 5 bases, with 23 bases left between them. The CDR3 has 16 residues. From germline, CDR1 is SEHNR and CDR2 FQNEAQ (reference sequence). CDR3 nucleotide sequence: TGTGCCAGCACAGGGAAGCGCGGGGAGGCTCGGGAGACCCAGTACTTC. The encoded protein is CASTGKRGEARETQYF.

This chain uses TRBV9 with TRBJ1-1, with a weak D call TRBD1 (5 bases). Looked up from germline, CDR1 is SGDLS and CDR2 is YYNGEE. Trimming took 1 base from V and 1 from J, leaving 11 bases between them. There are 15 residues in the CDR3. CDR3 amino acids: CASSVSVRENTEAFF. CDR3 coding DNA: TGTGCCAGCAGCGTATCTGTCAGGGAGAACACTGAAGCTTTCTTT.

In its sample, this clone was seen a few times. The chain joins TRBV4-3 to TRBJ2-7; D is possibly TRBD1 (6 bases). The germline CDR1 and CDR2 sequences are LGHNA and YSLEER. This CDR3 is built from 15 residues. V lost 0 bases and J 0 bases, leaving 9 bases between the germline ends. The CDR3 bases are TGCGCCAGCAGCCAAGATTGGGGGCGCTCCTACGAGCAGTACTTC. It codes for CASSQDWGRSYEQYF.

This clone was seen more than once but under ten times. V usage is TRBV19 and J usage is TRBJ1-2, with 9 bases fitting TRBD1. Per the germline V gene, CDR1 is LNHDA and CDR2 is SQIVND (reference sequence). The V and J ends lost 5 bases and 3 bases, in that order; junction bases with no gene match: 13. This CDR3 spans 17 amino acids. The CDR3 bases are TGTGCCAGTAGTCCGTACAGGGGGCGGCCGGACTACTATGGCTACACCTTC. Its protein product is CASSPYRGRPDYYGYTF. Supplemented by reference TRBV19 and TRBJ1-2, the full variable domain reads DGGITQSPKYLFRKEGQNVTLSCEQNLNHDAMYWYRQDPGQGLRLIYYSQIVNDFQKGDIAEGYSVSREKKESFPLTVTSAQKNPTAFYLCASSPYRGRPDYYGYTFGSGTRLTVV.

This chain links TRBV6-5 with TRBJ2-7; 10 bases are shared with TRBD1. The germline gives CDR1 MNHEY, CDR2 SVGAGI. The CDR3 consists of 14 residues. V trimming: 2 bases; J trimming: 4 bases; junction bases outside the gene matches: 2. The CDR3 spells CASSYRDRGYEQYF. The CDR3 DNA reads as TGTGCCAGCAGTTACAGGGACAGGGGTTACGAGCAGTACTTC.

The rearrangement uses TRBV10-3 and TRBJ2-5; 12 positions agree with TRBD1. The CDR3 covers 14 residues. The germline CDR1 and CDR2 sequences are ENHRY and SYGVKD. Unmatched junction bases numbered 5, after V lost 7 bases and J lost 5 bases. CDR3 loop: CAIKGTGGGETQYF. The CDR3 nucleotides are TGTGCCATCAAGGGGACAGGGGGCGGGGAGACCCAGTACTTC.

The sample holds a few counts of this clone. The chain is built from TRBV25-1 and TRBJ2-7; 8 bases are a match to TRBD2. The CDR3 loop spans 14 amino acids. Germline V gives CDR1 MGHDK, CDR2 SYGVNS. Trimming removed 7 bases from V and 4 bases from J; junction bases left unmatched: 9. CDR3 sequence reads: CASTLAGGSYEQYF. In nucleotides, the CDR3 is TGTGCCAGCACTTTGGCGGGAGGTTCTTACGAGCAGTACTTC.

The chain carries TRBV5-1 and TRBJ2-1; D perhaps matches TRBD2 (5 bases). This CDR3 contains 15 residues. Germline CDR1 is SGHRS and CDR2 is YFSETQ. Trimming removed 0 bases from V and 10 bases from J, with 17 bases in between. The CDR3, as DNA: TGCGCCAGCAGCTTGGCGGCCGACCCCACGGGGGAGCAGTTCTTC. Encoded protein: CASSLAADPTGEQFF.

The gene calls are TRBV7-3 and TRBJ2-2; the D is unclear. Trimming removed 5 bases from V and 1 base from J, with 8 bases in between. CDR3 length: 14 residues. CDR1 is SGHTA and CDR2 is FQGTGA in the germline V gene. The CDR3: CASSKLRNTGELFF. CDR3 nucleotides: TGTGCCAGCAGCAAGCTTAGGAACACCGGGGAGCTGTTTTTT.

This clone has more than one count but fewer than ten. The CDR3 here is CASSGRSLPYYEQYF. CDR3 DNA: TGTGCCAGCAGCGGAAGGTCACTACCTTACTACGAGCAGTACTTC. This sequence joins TRBV5-6 and TRBJ2-7, with D uncertain. The CDR3 length is 15 residues. Germline lookup yields CDR1 SGHDT and CDR2 YYEEEE. Trimming shortened V by 4 bases and J by 3 bases, and 17 bases separated the two germline ends.

This clone was detected only a few times. The rearrangement links TRBV6-1 to TRBJ1-5; 7 nucleotides agree with TRBD1. The trim removed 5 bases at V and 6 bases at J, leaving 7 bases unmatched. The CDR3 covers 14 residues. Germline V gene lookup returns CDR1 MNHNS and CDR2 SASEGT. In DNA, the CDR3 is TGTGCCAGCAGTCCGACAGGGCGCATTCAGCCCCAGCATTTT. It translates to CASSPTGRIQPQHF.

This sequence joins TRBV19 and TRBJ1-3, with D uncertain. The germline gives CDR1 LNHDA, CDR2 SQIVND (reference sequence). The CDR3 contains 14 residues. Trimming removed 3 bases at V and 7 bases at J, with 13 bases between. Written as DNA, the CDR3 is TGTGCCAGTAGTATCTGGTCAGGTCGTAACACCATATATTTT. It yields the protein CASSIWSGRNTIYF.

This clone was seen more than once but under ten times. The junction departs from the called germline gene at one end, perhaps through a read error. The chain carries TRBV7-2 and TRBJ2-1; 10 nucleotides align to TRBD2. The CDR3 is 15 residues long. Germline CDR1 reads SGHTA; CDR2 reads FQGNSA. In nucleotides, the CDR3 is TGTGCCAGCAACTTAGTACTAGCGGGGTACAATGAGCAGTTCTTC. The encoded protein is CASNLVLAGYNEQFF.

This clone was seen more than once but under ten times. The rearrangement uses TRBV12-5 and TRBJ1-6, with no clear D. CDR3 length: 11 residues. Germline loops: CDR1 LGHNT, CDR2 FRNRAP. The V and J ends lost 4 bases and 14 bases respectively, with 9 bases between them. For the CDR3, the DNA is TGTGCTAGTGGTTCTCGAGGAACCCTCCACTTT. Residues: CASGSRGTLHF.

This clone occurred a few times. The CDR3 nucleotides read TGTGCCATCAGTCGGACAGGGGGCACAGATACGCAGTATTTT. Translating it yields CAISRTGGTDTQYF. The genes are TRBV10-3 and TRBJ2-3; 9 positions match TRBD1. The CDR3 totals 14 residues. CDR1 and CDR2 from the germline V gene are ENHRY and SYGVKD. Germline trimming cut 5 bases from V and 1 base from J; bases unmatched to any gene: 1.

V usage is TRBV7-3 and J usage is TRBJ2-1; TRBD2 aligns across 10 bases. Germline values: CDR1 SGHTA, CDR2 FQGTGA. The length of the CDR3 is 15 residues. With V trimmed by 2 bases and J by 6 bases, 4 bases remained unmatched. For the CDR3, the DNA is TGTGCCAGCAGCTTACTAGCGGGAGTTCTCAATGAGCAGTTCTTC. It codes for CASSLLAGVLNEQFF.

Comment on this clone: The same CDR3 can be traced to other DNA sequences in this sample. The J gene is TRBJ2-1, the V gene TRBV4-3; 13 positions agree with TRBD2. The V gene end was trimmed by 2 bases and the J gene end by 6 bases; junction bases not matched to a gene: 7. The CDR3 is 17 residues long. Germline V gene sequence: CDR1 LGHNA, CDR2 YSLEER. The CDR3 protein is CASSQREGLAGINEQFF. The CDR3 DNA follows: TGCGCCAGCAGCCAAAGGGAGGGACTAGCGGGAATCAATGAGCAGTTCTTC.

This clone turned up a few times. The chain uses TRBV4-3 and TRBJ1-5; no definite D call. Trimming cost V 0 bases and J 8 bases, with 8 bases left between them. Per the germline V gene, CDR1 is LGHNA and CDR2 is YSLEER. CDR3 length equals 13 residues. In DNA, the CDR3 is TGCGCCAGCAGCCAAGATACGGGGAAGCCCCAGCATTTT. Its translation is CASSQDTGKPQHF.